This entry describes one TCR beta chain. Here immunoSEQ multiplex PCR was the method, and the copy in TCRdb shows in-frame clones only, minus some. Among some 2.3 million clones listed, 85% to 95% were seen once. This record comes from a study of shared clonotypes between healthy human individuals. As for the study in general: There were three CD4 naive, three CD4 memory, two CD8 naive and one CD8 memory plates per donor.

With 5 bases removed from V and 6 bases from J, the gap between germline ends came to 2 bases. The CDR3 extends over 9 amino acids. The V gene's germline CDR1 is MGHDK and CDR2 SYGVNS. Sequenced: naive CD4+ T cells from PBMCs. Subset: CD45RA+ positively selected. This sequence was found in a man younger than 35 in good health. Some clones in this sample may be carry-over from other donors' samples. The V gene is TRBV25-1, the J gene TRBJ2-7, with D hard to call. The CDR3 region has the DNA TGTGCCAGCAGTCGCGAGCAGTACTTC. The encoded protein is CASSREQYF.